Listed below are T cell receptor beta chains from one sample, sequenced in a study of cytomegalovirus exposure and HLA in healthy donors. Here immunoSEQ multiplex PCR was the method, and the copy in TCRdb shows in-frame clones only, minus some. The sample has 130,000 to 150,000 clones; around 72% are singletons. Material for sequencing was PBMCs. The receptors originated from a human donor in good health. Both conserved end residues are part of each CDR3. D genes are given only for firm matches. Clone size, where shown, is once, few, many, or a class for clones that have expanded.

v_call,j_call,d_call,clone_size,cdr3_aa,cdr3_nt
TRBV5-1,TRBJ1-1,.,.,CASSNGQPNTEAFF,TGCGCCAGCAGCAATGGACAGCCGAACACTGAAGCTTTCTTT
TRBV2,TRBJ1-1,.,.,CASSDRGMNTEAFF,TGTGCCAGCAGCGATAGGGGGATGAACACTGAAGCTTTCTTT
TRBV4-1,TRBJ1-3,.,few,CASSQDLAGNGNTIYF,TGCGCCAGCAGCCAAGATCTCGCGGGGAATGGAAACACCATATATTTT
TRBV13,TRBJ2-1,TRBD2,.,CASSFLLAGSHEQFF,TGTGCCAGCAGCTTTCTCCTAGCGGGGTCCCATGAGCAGTTCTTC
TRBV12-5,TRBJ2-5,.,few,CASGLKRYQETQYF,TGTGCTAGTGGCCTAAAACGGTACCAAGAGACCCAGTACTTC
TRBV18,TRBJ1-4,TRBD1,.,CASSWDRDSEKLFF,TGTGCCAGCTCGTGGGACAGGGATAGCGAAAAACTGTTTTTT
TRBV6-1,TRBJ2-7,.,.,CASSESAAGALSYEQYF,TGTGCCAGCAGTGAATCCGCTGCGGGGGCTCTCTCCTACGAGCAGTACTTC
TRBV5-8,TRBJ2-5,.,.,CASSLDTQETQYF,TGTGCCAGCAGCTTGGACACCCAAGAGACCCAGTACTTC
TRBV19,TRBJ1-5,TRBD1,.,CASSFGQGGNQPQHF,TGTGCCAGTAGTTTTGGGCAGGGGGGCAATCAGCCCCAGCATTTT
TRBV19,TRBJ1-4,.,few,CASSMWGPNEKLFF,TGTGCCAGTAGTATGTGGGGGCCAAATGAAAAACTGTTTTTT
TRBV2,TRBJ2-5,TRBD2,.,CASRDYTTSDTQYF,TGTGCCAGCAGAGATTATACGACTAGCGACACCCAGTACTTC
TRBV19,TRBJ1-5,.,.,CASSTPGNQPQHF,TGTGCCAGTAGTACACCAGGGAATCAGCCCCAGCATTTT
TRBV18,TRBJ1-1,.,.,CASSPRAGVGTEAFF,TGTGCCAGCTCACCACGAGCAGGGGTGGGCACTGAAGCTTTCTTT